The following is a TCR beta chain sequence with its context. The CDR3 runs 15 residues. Germline lookup yields CDR1 SGDLS and CDR2 YYNGEE. V lost 4 bases to trimming and J lost 5 bases; unmatched junction nucleotides: 10. The source of the sample is a study of blood T cell repertoires in COVID-19. The wider study: The United States, Italy and Spain provided the acute and convalescent COVID-19 samples. Nucleic acid was either cDNA or gDNA, and it came from T cells, B-cell-depleted T cells, or PBMCs.

Original methodology: From reference gene primer amplification, estimates of nucleated cell counts were derived. Produced via immunoSEQ multiplex PCR; TCRdb's table is partial and in-frame only. V and J calls plus clone size are reproduced from that table; the DNA served to infer D and trimming. The sample shows hundreds of thousands of clones, about nine tenths of them seen only once. The receptor comes from a man aged 45 to 65 with COVID-19, enrolled during active disease. The V and J genes are TRBV9 and TRBJ1-1; 8 nucleotides match TRBD1. Sequenced input: peripheral blood. CDR3 sequence reads: CASSLRTGRDTEAFF. DNA of the CDR3: TGTGCCAGCAGCCTACGGACAGGGCGAGATACTGAAGCTTTCTTT.